The entry below gives a single T cell receptor beta chain sequence along with its context. Its antigen is still unknown. This sample is part of a study of blood T cells in healthy people across ages. Study results and limitations: Roughly linearly, TCR beta diversity per million T cells fell as age increased.

The CDR3 is 17 residues long. Germline lookup yields CDR1 KGHSH and CDR2 LQKENI. V lost 0 bases, J lost 2 bases, and 6 bases stayed unmatched. Then a second PCR, running roughly 6 to 11 cycles, was carried out with a sample-barcoded 5' primer and a J-beta primer mix. Each cDNA was tagged by a template-switch adaptor containing 12 random nucleotides. TCRdb re-derived calls from the 5' RACE reads in MiXCR, one entry per CDR3 protein. The sample lists roughly 1.5 million distinct CDR3 sequences; under 55% were seen once. Every participating donor contributed about 10 milliliters of peripheral blood through a draw. At least 7 million PBMCs were isolated per sample.

The specimen was blood. The TCR originated in a woman between 18 and 30 years old in good health. The V call is TRBV18, the J call TRBJ2-3, with 9 positions matching TRBD2. The CDR3 DNA reads TGTGCCAGCTCACCACCGGCTAGCGGGGTCTCCACAGATACGCAGTATTTT. Its translation is CASSPPASGVSTDTQYF.